Listed here is a single T cell receptor beta chain. V dropped 6 bases and J dropped 8; count of bases not matched to a gene: 7. This CDR3 comprises 12 residues. Germline V CDR1 and CDR2: SQVTM, ANQGSEA. The data were obtained in a study of CD8 T cells in Susac syndrome. Random-hexamer reverse transcription was applied to roughly 0.5 to 1 ug RNA. Each CDR3 protein gets one entry after TCRdb re-called the immunoSEQ multiplex PCR reads with MiXCR. The sample includes some 22,000 distinct CDR3 sequences, about 92% of them seen just once. Controls matched for age and sex were healthy donors. This receptor was identified in a human donor in good health. The chain links TRBV29-1 to TRBJ1-2; 9 bases fit TRBD1. Sequencing used CD8+ T cells from PBMCs. In DNA, the CDR3 is TGCAGCGTCGCTACAGGGGGCTGGGGCTACACCTTC. It codes for CSVATGGWGYTF.